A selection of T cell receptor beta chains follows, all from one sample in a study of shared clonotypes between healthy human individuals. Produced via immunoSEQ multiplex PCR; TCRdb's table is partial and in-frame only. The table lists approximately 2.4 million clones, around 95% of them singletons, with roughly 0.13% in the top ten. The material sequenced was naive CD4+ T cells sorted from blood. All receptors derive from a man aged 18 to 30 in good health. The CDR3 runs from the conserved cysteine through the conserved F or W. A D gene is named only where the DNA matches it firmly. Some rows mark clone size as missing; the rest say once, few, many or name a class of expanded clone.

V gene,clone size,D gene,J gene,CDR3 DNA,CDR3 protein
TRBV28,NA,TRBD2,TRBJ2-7,TGTGCCAGCAGAGCGGGAGGGAAGAGCTACGAGCAGTACTTC,CASRAGGKSYEQYF
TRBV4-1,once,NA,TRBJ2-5,TGCGCCAGCAGCCGCGGCCCGCTAAGGGAGGACCAAGAGACCCAGTACTTC,CASSRGPLREDQETQYF
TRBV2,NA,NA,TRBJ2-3,TGTGCCAGCAGCCGAAGCGGCACAGATACGCAGTATTTT,CASSRSGTDTQYF
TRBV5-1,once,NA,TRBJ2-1,TGCGCCAGCAGCTTGGTGCTTTCTTCGGCCAATGAGCAGTTCTTC,CASSLVLSSANEQFF
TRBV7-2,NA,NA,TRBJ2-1,TGTGCCAGCAGCTTAAACGGGGGTTTCTACAATGAGCAGTTCTTC,CASSLNGGFYNEQFF
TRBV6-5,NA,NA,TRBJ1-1,TGTGCCAGCCGCCGTGGGGTTAAGTCTTTCTTT,CASRRGVKSFF
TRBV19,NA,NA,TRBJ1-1,TGTGCCAGTAGTAGACAGGCCGTGAACACTGAAGCTTTCTTT,CASSRQAVNTEAFF
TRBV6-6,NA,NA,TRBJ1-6,TGTGCCAGCATCCGGGACACCTATAATTCACCCCTCCACTTT,CASIRDTYNSPLHF
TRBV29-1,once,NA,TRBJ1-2,TGCAGCGTTGAATTCCGGCCGGACTTTAACTATGGCTACACCTTC,CSVEFRPDFNYGYTF
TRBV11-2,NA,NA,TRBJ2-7,TGTGCCAGCAGCCAGACTGTAGGCGAGCAGTACTTC,CASSQTVGEQYF
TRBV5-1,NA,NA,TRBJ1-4,TGCGCCAGCAGCTTGGATCAGGGGTTTCCAACTAATGAAAAACTGTTTTTT,CASSLDQGFPTNEKLFF
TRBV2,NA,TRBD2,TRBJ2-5,TGTGCCAGCAGTGTATCCGGGACTAGATTTGGAGAGACCCAGTACTTC,CASSVSGTRFGETQYF
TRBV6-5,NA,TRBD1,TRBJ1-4,TGTGCCAGCAGTTCGCAGACAGGGTTAGAAAAACTGTTTTTT,CASSSQTGLEKLFF
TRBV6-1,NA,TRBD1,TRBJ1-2,TGTGCCAGCAGTGATTGGGGACAGGGCCGTGGCTACACCTTC,CASSDWGQGRGYTF
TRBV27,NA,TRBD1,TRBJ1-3,TGTGCCAGCAGCAGACAGGGGCCCAGCTCTGGAAACACCATATATTTT,CASSRQGPSSGNTIYF